These 5 T cell receptor beta chains were sequenced from one sample in a study of T cells in Graves' hyperthyroidism and ophthalmopathy. Amplification yielded TCR beta CDR3 regions, with RNA transcripts as the source. TCR CDR3 underwent first-round RT-PCR with the HTBI primer set. TCRdb fed the multiplex PCR reads into MiXCR, producing one record per CDR3 protein. The sample yields roughly 300,000 distinct CDR3 sequences, about 15% seen once. The sequenced sample consisted of blood. Receptors originate from a woman aged 25-40 years with Graves' hyperthyroidism.

This clonotype was picked up a small number of times. The chain carries TRBV19 and TRBJ1-2; D gene uncertain. Germline assignment: CDR1 LNHDA and CDR2 SQIVND (reference sequence). V was pared by 5 bases and J by 3 bases, with 13 bases between. The CDR3 extends over 14 amino acids. The CDR3 spells CASSARRWDYGYTF. CDR3 coding DNA: TGTGCCAGTAGTGCCCGGAGGTGGGACTATGGCTACACCTTC.

A few counts support this clonotype. This chain links TRBV28 with TRBJ1-3; TRBD1 is a possible D gene (6 bases). V was clipped by 2 bases and J by 5 bases, with 13 bases between them. Germline loops: CDR1 MDHEN, CDR2 SYDVKM. The CDR3 length is 15 residues. The CDR3 DNA sequence: TGTGCCAGCAGTTTACGACAGGCCGGAAGAAACACCATATATTTT. As protein: CASSLRQAGRNTIYF.

This clonotype was picked up many times. This chain links TRBV15 with TRBJ2-3; 14 nucleotides match TRBD2. The CDR3 is 16 residues long. V lost 5 bases and J lost 5; bases outside the gene matches: 6. Germline CDR1 reads LNHNV; CDR2 reads YYDKDF (reference sequence). The CDR3 nucleotides are TGTGCCACCAGCGGGGGACTAGCGGGAGAACTAGATACGCAGTATTTT. It encodes CATSGGLAGELDTQYF.

This clonotype was seen at least ten times. The rearrangement uses TRBV28 and TRBJ2-5, with D uncertain. V was trimmed by 5 bases and J by 3 bases, leaving 16 bases between them. Per germline, CDR1 MDHEN and CDR2 SYDVKM. The CDR3 has 15 amino acids. The CDR3 loop reads CASSHQKGGKETQYF. The DNA of the CDR3 is TGTGCCAGCAGTCACCAAAAGGGCGGAAAAGAGACCCAGTACTTC.

The table lists this clonotype with many counts. This rearrangement joins TRBV6-1 to TRBJ2-2, with D possibly being TRBD2 (5 bases). Germline CDR1 is MNHNS and CDR2 is SASEGT. The CDR3 runs to 14 residues. Trimming stripped 6 bases from V and 6 bases from J, with 14 bases between. The CDR3 sequence is CASRILASAGELFF. The DNA of the CDR3 is TGTGCCAGCAGAATTTTAGCGTCTGCCGGGGAGCTGTTTTTT.